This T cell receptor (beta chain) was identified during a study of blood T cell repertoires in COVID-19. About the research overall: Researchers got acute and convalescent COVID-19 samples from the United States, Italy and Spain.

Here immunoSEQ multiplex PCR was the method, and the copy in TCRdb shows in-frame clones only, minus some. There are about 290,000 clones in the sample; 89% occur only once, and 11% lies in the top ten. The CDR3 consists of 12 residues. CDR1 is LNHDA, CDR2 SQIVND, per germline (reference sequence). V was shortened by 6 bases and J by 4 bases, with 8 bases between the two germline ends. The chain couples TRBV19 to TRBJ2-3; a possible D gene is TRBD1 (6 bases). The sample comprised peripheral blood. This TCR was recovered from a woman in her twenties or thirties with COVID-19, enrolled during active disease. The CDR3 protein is CASRQGSDTQYF. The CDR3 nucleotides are TGTGCCAGTAGGCAGGGGTCAGATACGCAGTATTTT.